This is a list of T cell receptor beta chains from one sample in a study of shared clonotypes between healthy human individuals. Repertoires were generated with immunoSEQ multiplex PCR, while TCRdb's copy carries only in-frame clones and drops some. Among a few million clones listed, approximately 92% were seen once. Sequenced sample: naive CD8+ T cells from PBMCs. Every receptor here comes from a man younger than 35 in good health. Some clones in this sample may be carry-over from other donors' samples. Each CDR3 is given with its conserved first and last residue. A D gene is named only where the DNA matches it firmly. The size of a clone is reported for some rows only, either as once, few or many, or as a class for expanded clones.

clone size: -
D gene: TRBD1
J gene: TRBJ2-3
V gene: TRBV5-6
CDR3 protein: CASSWGTGGTLDDTQYF
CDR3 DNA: TGTGCCAGCAGCTGGGGGACAGGGGGCACCCTGGATGATACGCAGTATTTT

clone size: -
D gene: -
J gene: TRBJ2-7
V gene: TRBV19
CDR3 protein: CASSIDRTSYEQYF
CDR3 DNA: TGTGCCAGTAGTATAGACAGGACCTCCTACGAGCAGTACTTC

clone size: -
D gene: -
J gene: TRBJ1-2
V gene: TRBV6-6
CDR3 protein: CASTPRGAKGYTF
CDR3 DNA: TGTGCCAGCACCCCCCGCGGGGCCAAAGGCTACACCTTC

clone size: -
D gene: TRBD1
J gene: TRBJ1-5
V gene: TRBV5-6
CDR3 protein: CASSSTGGGQPQHF
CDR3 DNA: TGTGCCAGCAGCTCGACAGGGGGCGGGCAGCCCCAGCATTTT

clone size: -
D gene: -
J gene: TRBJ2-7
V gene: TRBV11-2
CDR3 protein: CASSDFGEQYF
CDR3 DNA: TGTGCCAGCAGTGATTTCGGCGAGCAGTACTTC

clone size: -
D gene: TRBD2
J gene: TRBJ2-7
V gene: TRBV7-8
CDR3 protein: CASSSLAGGQYEQYF
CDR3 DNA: TGTGCCAGCAGCTCACTAGCGGGGGGACAATACGAGCAGTACTTC

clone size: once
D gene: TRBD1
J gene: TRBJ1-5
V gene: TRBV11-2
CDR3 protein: CASSEGTGTDNQPQHF
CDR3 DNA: TGTGCCAGCAGCGAAGGGACAGGGACGGATAATCAGCCCCAGCATTTT

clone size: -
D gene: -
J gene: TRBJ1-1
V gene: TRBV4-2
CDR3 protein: CASSQGRTEAFF
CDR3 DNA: TGTGCCAGCAGCCAAGGACGGACTGAAGCTTTCTTT

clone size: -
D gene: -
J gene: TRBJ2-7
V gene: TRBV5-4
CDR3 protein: CASSLVREESEQYF
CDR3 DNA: TGTGCCAGCAGCTTGGTCAGGGAGGAGTCCGAGCAGTACTTC

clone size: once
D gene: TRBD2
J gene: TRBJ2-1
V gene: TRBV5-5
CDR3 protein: CASSLTSGSNVYNEQFF
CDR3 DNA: TGTGCCAGCAGCTTGACTAGCGGGAGTAATGTCTACAATGAGCAGTTCTTC

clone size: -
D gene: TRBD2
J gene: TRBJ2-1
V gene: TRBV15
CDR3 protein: CATSQAYSGMEDNEQFF
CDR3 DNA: TGTGCCACCAGCCAAGCCTATAGCGGGATGGAAGACAATGAGCAGTTCTTC

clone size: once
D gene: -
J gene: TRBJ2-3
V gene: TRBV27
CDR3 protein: CASSLRRPGAQYF
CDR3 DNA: TGTGCCAGCTCCCTTCGGCGGCCTGGGGCGCAGTATTTT

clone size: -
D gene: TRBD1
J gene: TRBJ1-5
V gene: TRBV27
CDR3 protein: CASRVTGAGQPQHF
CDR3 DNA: TGTGCCAGCAGGGTAACAGGGGCAGGTCAGCCCCAGCATTTT

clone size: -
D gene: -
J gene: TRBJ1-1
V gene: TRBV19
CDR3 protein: CASSTDGWGTEAFF
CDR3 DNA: TGTGCCAGTAGTACCGATGGTTGGGGCACTGAAGCTTTCTTT

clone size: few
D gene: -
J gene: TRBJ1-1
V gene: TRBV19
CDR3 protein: CASSLAMNTEAFF
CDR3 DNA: TGTGCCAGTAGTCTAGCCATGAACACTGAAGCTTTCTTT

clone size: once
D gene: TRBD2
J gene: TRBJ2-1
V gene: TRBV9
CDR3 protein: CASSEGGLANEQFF
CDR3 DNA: TGTGCCAGCAGCGAGGGGGGACTAGCAAATGAGCAGTTCTTC

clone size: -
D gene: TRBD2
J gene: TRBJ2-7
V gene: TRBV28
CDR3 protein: CASSLPLAGGPREQYF
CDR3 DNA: TGTGCCAGCAGTCTCCCCCTAGCGGGAGGGCCGAGGGAGCAGTACTTC

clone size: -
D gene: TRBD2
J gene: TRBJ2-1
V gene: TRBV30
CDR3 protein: CAWSVGLAPGFF
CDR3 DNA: TGTGCCTGGAGTGTCGGACTAGCGCCCGGGTTCTTC

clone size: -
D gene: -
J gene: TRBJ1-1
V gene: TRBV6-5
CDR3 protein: CASSYSWETFDTEAFF
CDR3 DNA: TGTGCCAGCAGTTACTCATGGGAGACTTTTGACACTGAAGCTTTCTTT

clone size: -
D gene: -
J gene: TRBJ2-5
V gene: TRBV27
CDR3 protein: CASRLGTGIQETQYF
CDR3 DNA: TGTGCCAGCAGACTTGGCACAGGGATCCAAGAGACCCAGTACTTC